This T cell receptor beta chain was observed in a study of cytomegalovirus exposure and HLA in healthy donors. About the study: Early released data had tens of millions of unique TCRs, all coming from HLA-typed donors.

CDR1 is SNHLY and CDR2 is FYNNEI in the germline V gene. This CDR3 comprises 13 residues. V was clipped by 6 bases and J by 5 bases, with 11 bases between them. All donors participated as healthy donors of bone marrow. The study, taken as a whole, reports: Previously analyzed data showed that most TCR beta V segments were productive at a frequency of about 90% or about 30%. Later analysis demonstrated an association between a missense DCLRE1C variant and TCR beta V- and J-gene trimming.

The PCR had 60 Vbeta and 13 Jbeta primers. TCRdb's table, derived via immunoSEQ multiplex PCR, lists solely in-frame clones and lacks some. The table records about 100,000 clones, approximately 75% of them present only once. Remarks on this clone: Its cognate antigen is unknown.

This receptor was identified in a woman in her thirties or forties in good health and CMV-seronegative. The specimen sequenced was PBMCs. The chain links TRBV2 to TRBJ2-1; D is possibly TRBD1 (6 bases). CDR3 sequence: CASSANRDNEQFF. CDR3 nucleotide sequence: TGTGCCAGCAGCGCCAACAGGGACAATGAGCAGTTCTTC.